The T cell receptor (beta chain) under discussion was sequenced for a study of T cell clones after liver transplantation. Study information: Apart from three HCV-positive recipients, transplants were for non-autoimmune, non-viral reasons.

The V gene lost 6 bases and the J gene lost 10 bases, with 10 bases spanning the gap. Looked up from germline, CDR1 is SEHNR and CDR2 is FQNEAQ (reference sequence). This CDR3 is 12 amino acids long. This clone occurred a few times. The target antigen is unknown. TCRdb's copy holds only in-frame clones and misses some; the assay was immunoSEQ multiplex PCR. The sample includes 85,000 to 130,000 clones, 75% to 85% of them seen just once. Findings and caveats of the study: Donor-reactive sequences fell more than third party-reactive ones, suggesting partial deletion. The donor-reactive repertoire was only partly measurable in two subjects, lacking donor cells.

This sequence was found in a human donor who received a liver transplant. Here the sequenced sample was CD4+ T cells from blood, taken before liver transplant. The V call is TRBV7-9, the J call TRBJ1-6; D might be TRBD1 (5 bases). CDR3 amino acids: CASRRGGSPLHF. For the CDR3, the DNA is TGTGCCAGCAGACGGGGGGGGTCACCCCTCCACTTT.